This is a list of T cell receptor beta chains from one sample in a study of T cell responses to AZD1222 COVID-19 vaccine. Produced via immunoSEQ multiplex PCR; TCRdb's table is partial and in-frame only. This repertoire shows approximately 100,000 clones, approximately 87% found once; its top ten account for about 5.4%. The starting material was peripheral blood, obtained on day 0 of AZD1222 vaccination. The source is an adult in good health. The CDR3 runs from the conserved cysteine through the conserved F or W. The D gene is left open where the match is weak. Size is omitted from some rows. Given values are once, few, many or a class for expanded clones.

clone size	V gene	D gene	J gene	CDR3 protein	CDR3 DNA
NA	TRBV28	TRBD1	TRBJ1-3	CASSSGQVGNTIYF	TGTGCCAGCAGTTCCGGACAGGTTGGAAACACCATATATTTT
NA	TRBV7-2	NA	TRBJ2-7	CASSQARTYEQYF	TGTGCCAGCAGCCAAGCCCGAACCTACGAGCAGTACTTC
NA	TRBV9	NA	TRBJ1-5	CASSVGEGRQPQHF	TGTGCCAGCAGCGTAGGAGAGGGGCGGCAGCCCCAGCATTTT
NA	TRBV18	TRBD1	TRBJ2-7	CASSPMGQGGEQYF	TGTGCCAGCTCGCCAATGGGACAGGGCGGCGAGCAGTACTTC
NA	TRBV9	NA	TRBJ2-1	CASSPRGGRYNEQFF	TGTGCCAGCAGCCCCCGTGGAGGGAGGTACAATGAGCAGTTCTTC
once	TRBV6-5	NA	TRBJ2-2	CATAGVRASGELFF	TGTGCCACCGCCGGGGTTAGGGCATCCGGGGAGCTGTTTTTT
NA	TRBV7-2	NA	TRBJ1-4	CASSIQGFEKLFF	TGTGCCAGCAGCATACAAGGATTTGAAAAACTGTTTTTT
NA	TRBV28	NA	TRBJ1-5	CASSLRGPQPQHF	TGTGCCAGCAGTTTACGGGGACCTCAGCCCCAGCATTTT
NA	TRBV19	NA	TRBJ2-2	CASSIGQEGTGELFF	TGTGCCAGTAGTATTGGGCAGGAGGGCACCGGGGAGCTGTTTTTT
once	TRBV4-1	TRBD2	TRBJ2-1	CASSSLGTSGYNEQFF	TGCGCCAGCAGCTCCTTGGGGACTAGCGGTTACAATGAGCAGTTCTTC
NA	TRBV7-2	TRBD2	TRBJ2-7	CASSFRGLAFYEQYF	TGTGCCAGCAGCTTCAGGGGACTAGCGTTCTACGAGCAGTACTTC
few	TRBV3-1/TRBV3-2	TRBD1	TRBJ1-2	CASSHQPGQGDYGYTF	TGTGCCAGCAGCCACCAACCGGGACAGGGTGACTATGGCTACACCTTC
NA	TRBV7-9	TRBD1	TRBJ1-3	CASSLAGQGNTIYF	TGTGCCAGCAGCTTAGCGGGACAGGGAAACACCATATATTTT
NA	TRBV11-2	NA	TRBJ1-1	CASSLVWSGTEAFF	TGTGCCAGCAGCTTAGTTTGGTCCGGCACTGAAGCTTTCTTT
NA	TRBV24-1	NA	TRBJ2-3	CATSESSTDTQYF	TGTGCCACCAGTGAGAGCAGCACAGATACGCAGTATTTT
NA	TRBV18	NA	TRBJ1-2	CASSRGGDNYGYTF	TGTGCCAGCTCACGGGGGGGAGATAACTATGGCTACACCTTC
NA	TRBV18	TRBD1	TRBJ1-1	CASSTGQGTGTEAFF	TGTGCCAGCTCAACCGGACAGGGAACTGGGACTGAAGCTTTCTTT
NA	TRBV9	NA	TRBJ1-2	CASSDPGRNYGYTF	TGTGCCAGCAGCGACCCCGGACGTAACTATGGCTACACCTTC
NA	TRBV19	TRBD1	TRBJ1-5	CASSEGQLNQPQHF	TGTGCCAGTAGTGAGGGACAGCTCAATCAGCCCCAGCATTTT
NA	TRBV27	TRBD1	TRBJ1-2	CASSLQGALGYTF	TGTGCCAGCAGTTTACAGGGGGCGTTAGGCTACACCTTC
NA	TRBV18	NA	TRBJ2-2	CASSPVGGDTGELFF	TGTGCCAGCTCACCGGTAGGGGGGGACACCGGGGAGCTGTTTTTT
NA	TRBV9	NA	TRBJ2-3	CASSVGPEGTDTQYF	TGTGCCAGCAGCGTAGGCCCCGAGGGCACAGATACGCAGTATTTT
NA	TRBV11-2	TRBD1	TRBJ2-6	CASRPTGTDGANVLTF	TGTGCCAGCAGGCCTACAGGGACAGACGGGGCCAACGTCCTGACTTTC
NA	TRBV5-5	TRBD1	TRBJ1-2	CASSFEGAQGYGYTF	TGTGCCAGCAGCTTTGAGGGGGCGCAAGGCTATGGCTACACCTTC
NA	TRBV5-1	NA	TRBJ1-5	CASSPLGNQPQHF	TGCGCCAGCAGCCCGCTGGGCAATCAGCCCCAGCATTTT
NA	TRBV11-2	TRBD2	TRBJ2-3	CASKLAGGDTQYF	TGTGCCAGCAAACTAGCGGGAGGAGATACGCAGTATTTT
NA	TRBV9	TRBD2	TRBJ2-1	CASSYLAETYNEQFF	TGTGCCAGCAGCTACCTAGCGGAGACTTACAATGAGCAGTTCTTC
once	TRBV5-6	TRBD1	TRBJ2-1	CASSLEQGAQFF	TGTGCCAGCAGCTTGGAACAGGGGGCTCAGTTCTTC
NA	TRBV25-1	TRBD1	TRBJ2-5	CASRDSAQETQYF	TGTGCCAGCCGGGACAGCGCCCAAGAGACCCAGTACTTC